This record covers a single TCR beta chain. Libraries were prepared by immunoSEQ multiplex PCR; TCRdb keeps only in-frame clonotypes and omits some of them. The sample lists approximately 67,000 clones, approximately 90% seen once, with about 3% in the top ten. This entry belongs to a study of T cells after somatic rescue of genetic block. This CDR3 is built from 14 residues. Germline values: CDR1 SGHRS, CDR2 YFSETQ. V shed 2 bases, J shed 11 bases, and the junction held 8 bases outside the gene matches. Material for sequencing was peripheral blood mononuclear cells (PBMCs). This clonotype originated in a man aged 35-49 years. The rearrangement uses TRBV5-1 and TRBJ2-3; 10 bases are shared with TRBD2. CDR3 in amino acids: CASSLGILAGEQYF. CDR3 in DNA: TGCGCCAGCAGCTTAGGGATTCTAGCGGGGGAGCAGTATTTT.